The clone carrying this TCR beta chain was picked up one time. What it recognizes is unknown. The sample is drawn from a study of long-term antiretroviral therapy in people with HIV. General study results and limits: Absence of data on ART adherence, viral resistance or therapy changes was noted. Control repertoires displayed wider CDR3 length ranges than the HIV repertoires.

This CDR3 spans 13 amino acids. The germline V gene has CDR1 SGHVS and CDR2 FNYEAQ. Trimming took 5 bases from V and 4 from J; bases not matched to a gene: 1. The run of the v3.0 immunoSEQ assay was at survey level. Generated by immunoSEQ multiplex PCR, the TCRdb table keeps only in-frame clones and is missing some. Among 40,000 to 50,000 clones listed, approximately 94% were seen once. Every donor had one or more pre-ART and two or more post-ART PBMC samples. The genes are TRBV7-6 and TRBJ2-1; 8 bases are a match to TRBD1. This specimen consisted of unsorted PBMCs, obtained 9 to 9.5 years after starting antiretroviral therapy. The clonotype originates from a man aged 25-40 years with HIV. The CDR3 nucleotides are TGTGCCAGCAGCCGACAGGGGTACAATGAGCAGTTCTTC. It specifies CASSRQGYNEQFF.